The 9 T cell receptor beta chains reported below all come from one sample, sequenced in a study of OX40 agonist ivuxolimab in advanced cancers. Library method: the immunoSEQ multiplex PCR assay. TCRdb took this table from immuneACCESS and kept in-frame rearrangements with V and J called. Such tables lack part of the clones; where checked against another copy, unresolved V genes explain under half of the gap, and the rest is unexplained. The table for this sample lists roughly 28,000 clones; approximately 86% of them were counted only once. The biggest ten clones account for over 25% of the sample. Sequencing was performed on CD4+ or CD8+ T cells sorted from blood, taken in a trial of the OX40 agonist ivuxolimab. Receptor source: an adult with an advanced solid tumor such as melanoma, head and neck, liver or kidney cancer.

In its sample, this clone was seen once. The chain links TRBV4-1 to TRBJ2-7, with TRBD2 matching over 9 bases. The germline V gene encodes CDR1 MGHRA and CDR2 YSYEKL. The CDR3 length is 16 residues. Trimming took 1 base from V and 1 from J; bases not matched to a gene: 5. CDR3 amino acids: CASSQVSGGPSYEQYF. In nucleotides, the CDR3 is TGCGCCAGCAGCCAAGTAAGCGGGGGGCCTTCCTACGAGCAGTACTTC.

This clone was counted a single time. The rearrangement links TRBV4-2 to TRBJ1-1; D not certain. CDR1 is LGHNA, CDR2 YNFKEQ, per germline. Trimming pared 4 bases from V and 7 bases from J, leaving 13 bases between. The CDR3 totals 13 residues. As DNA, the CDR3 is TGTGCCAGCAGCCCATCGGTGAATAGTGAAGCTTTCTTT. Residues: CASSPSVNSEAFF.

The CDR3 bases are TGTGCCAGCAGCTTAGTAGAGGGGGCTCAGGACGAGCAGTACTTC. As protein: CASSLVEGAQDEQYF. The V call is TRBV7-8, the J call TRBJ2-7; the match to TRBD1 covers 7 bases. This CDR3 region has 15 residues. Germline lookup yields CDR1 SGHVS and CDR2 FQNEAQ. V lost 1 base and J lost 5; bases outside the gene matches: 8.

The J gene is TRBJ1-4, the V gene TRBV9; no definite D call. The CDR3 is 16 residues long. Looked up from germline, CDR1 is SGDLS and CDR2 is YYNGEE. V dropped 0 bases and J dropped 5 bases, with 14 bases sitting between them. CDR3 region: CASSVGDFGKNEKLFF. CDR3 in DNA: TGTGCCAGCAGCGTAGGAGATTTTGGAAAAAATGAAAAACTGTTTTTT.

The CDR3 DNA sequence: TGTGCCAGCAGTTGGGGACTAGCGTTCGAGCAGTACTTC. Its protein product is CASSWGLAFEQYF. The chain is built from TRBV6-4 and TRBJ2-7; the match to TRBD2 covers 10 bases. This CDR3 has 13 residues. Germline assignment: CDR1 MRHNA and CDR2 SNTAGT. V trimming: 5 bases; J trimming: 6 bases; junction bases outside the gene matches: 4.

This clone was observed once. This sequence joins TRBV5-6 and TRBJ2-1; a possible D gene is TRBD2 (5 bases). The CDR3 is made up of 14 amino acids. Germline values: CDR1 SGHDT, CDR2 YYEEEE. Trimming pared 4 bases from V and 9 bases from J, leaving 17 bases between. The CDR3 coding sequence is TGTGCCAGCAGCCCGCCCAACGACCGGGGTGAGCAGTTCTTC. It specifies CASSPPNDRGEQFF. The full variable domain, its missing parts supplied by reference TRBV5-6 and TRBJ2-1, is DAGVTQSPTHLIKTRGQQVTLRCSPKSGHDTVSWYQQALGQGPQFIFQYYEEEERQRGNFPDRFSGHQFPNYSSELNVNALLLGDSALYLCASSPPNDRGEQFFGPGTRLTVL.

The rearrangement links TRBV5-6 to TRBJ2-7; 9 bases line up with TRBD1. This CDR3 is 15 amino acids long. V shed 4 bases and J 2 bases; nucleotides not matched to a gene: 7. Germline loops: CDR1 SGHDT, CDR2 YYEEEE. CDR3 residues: CASSLPTGGTYEQYF. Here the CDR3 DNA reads TGTGCCAGCAGCCTGCCGACAGGGGGTACCTACGAGCAGTACTTC.

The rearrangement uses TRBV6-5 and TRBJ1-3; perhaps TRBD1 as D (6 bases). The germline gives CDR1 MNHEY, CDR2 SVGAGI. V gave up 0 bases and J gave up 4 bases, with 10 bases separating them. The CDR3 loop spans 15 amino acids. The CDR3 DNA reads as TGTGCCAGCAGTTACTCCCGGCAGGGGGGAAACACCATATATTTT. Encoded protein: CASSYSRQGGNTIYF.

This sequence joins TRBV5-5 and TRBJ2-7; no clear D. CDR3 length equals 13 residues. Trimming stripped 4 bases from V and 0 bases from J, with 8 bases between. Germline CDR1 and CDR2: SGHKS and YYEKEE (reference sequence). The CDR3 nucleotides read TGTGCCAGCAGCCGTGGGGACTCCTACGAGCAGTACTTC. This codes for CASSRGDSYEQYF.